The next 17 T cell receptor beta chains were all read from a single sample in a study of blood T cell repertoires in COVID-19. Assay used: immunoSEQ multiplex PCR; TCRdb lists only in-frame clones, some missing. The table lists 230,000 or so clones, 70% to 90% of them singletons, with about 7% in the top ten. Sequenced sample: PBMCs or T cells enriched from blood (not recorded which). These receptors all come from a woman between 50 and 59 years old who had been exposed to COVID-19.

The V gene is TRBV7-2, the J gene TRBJ2-7, with unresolved D. V lost 1 base and J 4 bases, leaving 11 bases between the germline ends. The CDR3 covers 14 residues. Germline V gene data show CDR1 as SGHTA and CDR2 as FQGNSA. DNA for the CDR3: TGTGCCAGCAGCTTAGGCGTACCCCATTACGAGCAGTACTTC. The encoded protein is CASSLGVPHYEQYF.

In nucleotides, the CDR3 is TGTGCCAGTAGTGCCTACAGGGCCCTAATGAACACTGAAGCTTTCTTT. As protein: CASSAYRALMNTEAFF. The rearrangement links TRBV19 to TRBJ1-1, with D possibly TRBD1 on 6 matching bases. CDR3 length equals 16 residues. CDR1 LNHDA and CDR2 SQIVND come from the germline V gene (reference sequence). V lost 5 bases, J lost 0 bases, and 16 bases lay in between. The full variable domain, in which reference TRBV19 and TRBJ1-1 provide the parts outside the CDR3, is DGGITQSPKYLFRKEGQNVTLSCEQNLNHDAMYWYRQDPGQGLRLIYYSQIVNDFQKGDIAEGYSVSREKKESFPLTVTSAQKNPTAFYLCASSAYRALMNTEAFFGQGTRLTVV.

The genes are TRBV15 and TRBJ2-7; 10 bases line up with TRBD1. The V and J ends lost 6 bases and 1 base, in that order; junction bases with no gene match: 6. This CDR3 region has 15 residues. Looked up from germline, CDR1 is LNHNV and CDR2 is YYDKDF (reference sequence). CDR3 sequence (DNA): TGTGCCACCAGTCCGGGACAGGGGATTTCCTACGAGCAGTACTTC. It yields the protein CATSPGQGISYEQYF.

CDR3 region: CASSLAASTDTQYF. The CDR3 nucleotides read TGTGCCAGCAGCCTAGCGGCAAGCACAGATACGCAGTATTTT. J is TRBJ2-3 and V is TRBV2; the match to TRBD2 covers 7 bases. The CDR3 is made up of 14 amino acids. The germline gives CDR1 SNHLY, CDR2 FYNNEI. With 6 bases clipped from V and 0 bases from J, the junction kept 3 bases outside the gene matches.

The CDR3 protein is CASSPGWPYEQYF. The CDR3 nucleotides read TGCGCCAGCAGCCCCGGGTGGCCCTACGAGCAGTACTTC. The chain carries TRBV5-1 and TRBJ2-7; D remains ambiguous. This CDR3 has 13 amino acids. Germline CDR1 reads SGHRS; CDR2 reads YFSETQ. V was shortened by 4 bases and J by 2 bases, with 10 bases between the two germline ends.

V is TRBV7-8 and J is TRBJ2-3; D gene ambiguous. The CDR3 spans 13 residues. Trimming stripped 5 bases from V and 0 bases from J, with 6 bases between. The germline gives CDR1 SGHVS, CDR2 FQNEAQ. The chain's CDR3 is CASSPGSTDTQYF. The CDR3 region has the DNA TGTGCCAGCAGCCCCGGGAGCACAGATACGCAGTATTTT.

V gene TRBV27 combines with J gene TRBJ2-1, with 9 bases matching TRBD2. The V gene end was trimmed by 8 bases and the J gene end by 0 bases; junction bases not matched to a gene: 5. CDR3 size: 15 residues. Germline CDR1 MNHEY, CDR2 SMNVEV (reference sequence). Here the CDR3 reads CASGWRGGSYNEQFF. The CDR3 region has the DNA TGTGCCAGCGGGTGGCGGGGGGGCTCCTACAATGAGCAGTTCTTC.

The rearrangement joins TRBV3-1 (or the pseudogene TRBV3-2) to TRBJ1-1; 11 bases are a match to TRBD1. This CDR3 has 16 amino acids. V gave up 4 bases and J gave up 4 bases; unmatched junction bases: 8. Germline V gene data show CDR1 as LGHDT and CDR2 as YNNKEL (reference sequence). CDR3 sequence: CASSRPYGQGATEAFF. In nucleotides, the CDR3 is TGTGCCAGCAGCCGACCGTACGGACAGGGGGCCACTGAAGCTTTCTTT.

This clone was seen only once. The rearrangement links TRBV18 to TRBJ2-1; 11 positions match TRBD2. The CDR3 covers 15 residues. V was pared by 2 bases and J by 6 bases, with 3 bases of the junction left unmatched. The germline gives CDR1 KGHSH, CDR2 LQKENI. As DNA, the CDR3 is TGTGCCAGCTCACCATCACTAGCGGGGGCCAATGAGCAGTTCTTC. The encoded protein is CASSPSLAGANEQFF.

The chain carries TRBV14 and TRBJ1-2; the D gene is possibly TRBD1 (6 bases). The ends were cut back, 0 bases at V and 8 bases at J, with 10 bases in the middle. Per the germline V gene, CDR1 is SGHDN and CDR2 is FVKESK. This CDR3 has 13 residues. CDR3: CASSQDARGGYTF. The CDR3 nucleotides read TGTGCCAGCAGCCAAGACGCAAGGGGGGGCTACACCTTC. Drawing the rest from reference TRBV14 and TRBJ1-2, the complete variable domain is EAGVTQFPSHSVIEKGQTVTLRCDPISGHDNLYWYRRVMGKEIKFLLHFVKESKQDESGMPNNRFLAERTGGTYSTLKVQPAELEDSGVYFCASSQDARGGYTFGSGTRLTVV.

This chain connects TRBV7-9 to TRBJ1-1; possibly TRBD1 for D (5 bases). This CDR3 is built from 14 residues. Germline lookup yields CDR1 SEHNR and CDR2 FQNEAQ (reference sequence). V lost 1 base, J lost 6 bases, and 12 bases lay in between. The CDR3 coding sequence is TGTGCCAGCAGCTTAGAGGGCAGGGCGGCTGAAGCTTTCTTT. Protein sequence: CASSLEGRAAEAFF.

The J gene is TRBJ1-1, the V gene TRBV5-8; D is ambiguous. Trimming took 2 bases from V and 1 from J, leaving 12 bases between them. The germline CDR1 and CDR2 sequences are SGHTS and YDEGEE. There are 15 residues in the CDR3. The CDR3, as DNA: TGTGCCAGCAGCTTTATCAGACGGGGGAACACTGAAGCTTTCTTT. Translating gives CASSFIRRGNTEAFF.

By share, this clone counts as medium-sized. V usage is TRBV19 and J usage is TRBJ2-3, with 7 bases aligning to TRBD2. Germline V gene sequence: CDR1 LNHDA, CDR2 SQIVND (reference sequence). Trimming removed 5 bases from V and 4 bases from J; junction bases left unmatched: 3. This CDR3 has 13 amino acids. The CDR3 is CASSATSPDTQYF. In nucleotides, the CDR3 is TGTGCCAGTAGTGCGACTAGCCCAGATACGCAGTATTTT.

The genes are TRBV7-4 and TRBJ2-3; TRBD2 aligns across 13 bases. CDR1 and CDR2 (germline): SGHVT, SQSDAQ. CDR3 length: 19 residues. V shed 5 bases and J 2 bases; nucleotides not matched to a gene: 13. The DNA for the CDR3 is TGTGCCAGCAGCGCCGGGACTAGCGGGGTTCAGACCCCCACAGATACGCAGTATTTT. Amino acids: CASSAGTSGVQTPTDTQYF.

This sequence joins TRBV29-1 and TRBJ1-3, with TRBD1 matching over 10 bases. V was clipped by 6 bases and J by 4 bases; unmatched bases: 9. Germline CDR1 and CDR2: SQVTM and ANQGSEA. The CDR3 covers 15 residues. The CDR3 region has the DNA TGCAGCGTGAGAACCGGGACAGGGGTAGGAAACACCATATATTTT. Translating it yields CSVRTGTGVGNTIYF. Variable domain in full (rest from reference TRBV29-1 and TRBJ1-3): SAVISQKPSRDICQRGTSLTIQCQVDSQVTMMFWYRQQPGQSLTLIATANQGSEATYESGFVIDKFPISRPNLTFSTLTVSNMSPEDSSIYLCSVRTGTGVGNTIYFGEGSWLTVV.

The chain combines TRBV10-3 with TRBJ2-7, with a weak D call TRBD2 (5 bases). The CDR3 has 13 residues. V lost 6 bases to trimming and J lost 0 bases, with 9 bases between them. The germline V gene has CDR1 ENHRY and CDR2 SYGVKD. CDR3 in amino acids: CAIRAASSYEQYF. The CDR3 region has the DNA TGTGCCATCAGAGCGGCTAGCTCCTACGAGCAGTACTTC.

V and J are TRBV5-4 and TRBJ1-4, with TRBD1 matching over 7 bases. Looked up from germline, CDR1 is SGHNT and CDR2 is YYREEE (reference sequence). This CDR3 comprises 13 residues. With V trimmed by 4 bases and J by 7 bases, 4 bases remained unmatched. The CDR3 here is CASSRTGVEKLFF. CDR3 in DNA: TGTGCCAGCAGCAGAACAGGGGTTGAAAAACTGTTTTTT.